This is a list of T cell receptor beta chains from one sample in a study of cytomegalovirus exposure and HLA in healthy donors. Sequencing used immunoSEQ multiplex PCR; TCRdb keeps in-frame clones, though not all of them. The sample comprises around 120,000 clones, 81% of which are singletons, and around 4.2% rests with the top ten. The sequencing input was PBMCs. All receptors derive from a woman younger than 45 in good health and CMV-seronegative. CDR3s include the opening cysteine and the closing phenylalanine or tryptophan. A D gene is named only where the DNA matches it firmly. The size field is filled for only some rows; it gives once, few, many or a size class.

- | TRBJ1-1 | - | TRBV9 | TGTGCCAGCAGATGGGGCGGGAACACTGAAGCTTTCTTT | CASRWGGNTEAFF
- | TRBJ2-7 | - | TRBV4-3 | TGCGCCAGCAGCCAGCGTGTACTCGGGACACTGAACTACGAGCAGTACTTC | CASSQRVLGTLNYEQYF
TRBD1 | TRBJ1-1 | - | TRBV5-4 | TGTGCCAGCAGCCCAGGGGGCGCATCGTGGACGATCTTAGAAGCTTTCTTT | CASSPGGASWTILEAFF
- | TRBJ1-1 | few | TRBV5-1 | TGCGCCAGCAGCTTGGGATTACAGGGTCCGAACACTGAAGCTTTCTTT | CASSLGLQGPNTEAFF
TRBD2 | TRBJ2-1 | - | TRBV5-1 | TGCGCCAGCAGCGCCCTAGCGGGAAATATGAATGAGCAGTTCTTC | CASSALAGNMNEQFF
- | TRBJ2-1 | - | TRBV19 | TGTGCCAGTAGTATCCAGTCAGGCAATGAGCAGTTCTTC | CASSIQSGNEQFF
- | TRBJ2-2 | - | TRBV6-1 | TGTGCCAGCCAAGGCAGGGTAGACGGGGAGCTGTTTTTT | CASQGRVDGELFF
TRBD2 | TRBJ2-7 | - | TRBV10-1 | TGCGCCAGCAGGGTCGGGAGACTAGCGTTCCACGAGCAGTACTTC | CASRVGRLAFHEQYF
- | TRBJ2-3 | - | TRBV7-9 | TGTGCCAGCAGCGTGGGGCCCGGCCCAGATACGCAGTATTTT | CASSVGPGPDTQYF
- | TRBJ2-7 | once | TRBV27 | TGTGCCAGCAGTTTCCTCTTAAGGGGGACCTACGAGCAGTACTTC | CASSFLLRGTYEQYF